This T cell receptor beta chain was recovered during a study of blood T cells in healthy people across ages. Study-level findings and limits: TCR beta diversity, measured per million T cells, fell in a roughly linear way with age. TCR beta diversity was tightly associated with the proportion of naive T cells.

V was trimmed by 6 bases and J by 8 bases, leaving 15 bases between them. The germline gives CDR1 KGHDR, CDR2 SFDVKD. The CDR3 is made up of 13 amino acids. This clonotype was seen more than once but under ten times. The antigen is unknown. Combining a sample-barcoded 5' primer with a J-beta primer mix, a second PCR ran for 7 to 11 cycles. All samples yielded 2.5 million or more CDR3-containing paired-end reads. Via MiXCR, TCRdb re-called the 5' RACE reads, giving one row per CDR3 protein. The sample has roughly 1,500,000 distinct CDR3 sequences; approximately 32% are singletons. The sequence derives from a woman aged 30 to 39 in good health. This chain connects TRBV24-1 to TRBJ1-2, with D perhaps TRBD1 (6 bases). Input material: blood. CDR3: CATSPGALGGYTF. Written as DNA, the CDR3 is TGTGCCACCAGTCCAGGGGCGCTCGGCGGCTACACCTTC.